This TCR beta chain derives from a study of metastatic and nonmetastatic thyroid tumors (TCRdb year 2020). Describing the broader study: Repertoires from peripheral blood and from tumor or nodule tissue samples of malignant and benign thyroid patients were compared. Findings and caveats that apply to the study as a whole: In both blood and tumor samples, TCR beta diversity was reported to be significantly higher in malignant tumors than in benign nodules.

The germline V gene (reference sequence) sets CDR1 to DFQATT and CDR2 to SNEGSKA. Its CDR3 holds 16 amino acids, cysteine through phenylalanine. Just the 48-base CDR3 DNA is kept, in frame starting at base 1. V is shortened by 4 bases, J by 4 bases, and the region joining them spans 20 bases. This clone is termed medium-sized (0.01 to 0.1%). Its antigen remains unidentified. Per-base qualities were not stored, and no clone one base away is much larger. Libraries were built with PCR. The instrument was an Illumina HiSeq 4000. High-throughput sequencing was used to profile the CDR3 region of the TCR beta-chain in every patient. The original methods were these. CDR3 differences across clinicopathological groups were used to build a classifier for discriminating distant-metastatic papillary thyroid cancer patients. To measure repertoire diversity the researchers used the Shannon index, while the Morisita-Horn index served to gauge how similar the tumor and blood repertoires were. TCRdb reanalyzed the raw reads on its own, using fastp at Q25 for trimming and MiXCR for clone calling, and kept in-frame beta chains. These V and J calls originate from TCRdb's pipeline instead of the authors' own analysis. For this sample there are around 34,000 clones; around a fifth appear just once. Over 6.5% of the sample is in the top ten clones.

Before undergoing thyroid surgery, none of the patients had been given any kind of treatment. The study retrospectively analysed patient clinical samples collected from 2012 to 2018 using T-cell receptor beta sequencing. Material for sequencing was blood. The source of this sequence is a female donor with papillary thyroid cancer or a benign thyroid nodule (not recorded which). Some clones in this sample may be carry-over from other donors' samples. This receptor chain uses TRBV20-1 and TRBJ2-1; TRBD2 might be the D gene, on 7 matching bases. DNA sequence: TGCAGTGCTATAAGGATGGGGGGGGCGTTATACAATGAGCAGTTCTTC. It is translated as CSAIRMGGALYNEQFF.